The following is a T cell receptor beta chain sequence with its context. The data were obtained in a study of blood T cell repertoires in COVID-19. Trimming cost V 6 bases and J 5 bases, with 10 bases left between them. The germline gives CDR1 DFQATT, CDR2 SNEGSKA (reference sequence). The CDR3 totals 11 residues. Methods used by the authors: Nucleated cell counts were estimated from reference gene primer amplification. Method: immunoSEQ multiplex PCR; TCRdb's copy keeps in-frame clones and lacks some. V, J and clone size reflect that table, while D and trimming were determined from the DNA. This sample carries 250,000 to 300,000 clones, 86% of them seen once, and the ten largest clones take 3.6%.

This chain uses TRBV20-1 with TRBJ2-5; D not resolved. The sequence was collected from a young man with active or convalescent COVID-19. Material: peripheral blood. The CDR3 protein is CSASPRETQYF. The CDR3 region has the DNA TGCAGTGCGAGTCCTCGGGAGACCCAGTACTTC.